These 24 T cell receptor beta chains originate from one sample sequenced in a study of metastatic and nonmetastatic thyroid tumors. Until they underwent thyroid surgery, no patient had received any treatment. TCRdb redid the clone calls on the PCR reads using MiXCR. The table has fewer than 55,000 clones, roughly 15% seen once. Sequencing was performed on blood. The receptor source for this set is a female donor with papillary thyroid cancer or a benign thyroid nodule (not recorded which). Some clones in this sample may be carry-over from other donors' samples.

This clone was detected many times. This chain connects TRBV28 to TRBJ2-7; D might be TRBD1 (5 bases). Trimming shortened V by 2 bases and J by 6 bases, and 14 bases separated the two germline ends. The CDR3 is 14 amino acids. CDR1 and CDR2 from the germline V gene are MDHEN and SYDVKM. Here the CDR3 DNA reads TGTGCCAGCAGTTTACAGGGCCAAGTACCCGAGCAGTACTTC. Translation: CASSLQGQVPEQYF.

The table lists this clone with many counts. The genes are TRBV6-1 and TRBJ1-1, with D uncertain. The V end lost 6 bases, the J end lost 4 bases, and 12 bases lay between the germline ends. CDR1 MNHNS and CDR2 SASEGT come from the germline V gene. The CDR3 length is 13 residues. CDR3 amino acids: CASSPGGGTEAFF. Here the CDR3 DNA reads TGTGCCAGCAGCCCCGGTGGTGGCACTGAAGCTTTCTTT.

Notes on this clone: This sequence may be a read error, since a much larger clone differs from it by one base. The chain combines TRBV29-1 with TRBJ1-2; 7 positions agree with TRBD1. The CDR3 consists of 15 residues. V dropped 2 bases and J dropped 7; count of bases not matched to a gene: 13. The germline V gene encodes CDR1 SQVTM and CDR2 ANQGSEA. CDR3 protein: CSVEREGGAKGGYTF. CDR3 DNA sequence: TGCAGCGTTGAAAGGGAAGGGGGCGCGAAAGGTGGCTACACCTTC.

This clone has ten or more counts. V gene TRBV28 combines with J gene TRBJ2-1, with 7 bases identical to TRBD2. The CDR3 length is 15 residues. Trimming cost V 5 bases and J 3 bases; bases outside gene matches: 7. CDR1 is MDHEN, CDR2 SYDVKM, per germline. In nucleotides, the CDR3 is TGTGCCAGCAGTCCGGGGGGACCCCGCTACAATGAGCAGTTCTTC. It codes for CASSPGGPRYNEQFF.

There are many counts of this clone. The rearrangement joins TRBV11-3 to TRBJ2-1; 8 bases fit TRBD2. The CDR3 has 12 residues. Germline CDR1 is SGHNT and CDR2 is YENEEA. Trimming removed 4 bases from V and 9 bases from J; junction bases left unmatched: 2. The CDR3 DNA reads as TGTGCCAGCAGCTCGACTAGCGTTGAGCAGTTCTTC. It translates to CASSSTSVEQFF.

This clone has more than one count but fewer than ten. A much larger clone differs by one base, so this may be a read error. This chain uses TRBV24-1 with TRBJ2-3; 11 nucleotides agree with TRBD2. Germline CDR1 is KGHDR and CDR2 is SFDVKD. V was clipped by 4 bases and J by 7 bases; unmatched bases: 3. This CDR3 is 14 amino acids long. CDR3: CATSELAGAHTQYF. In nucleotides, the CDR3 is TGTGCCACCAGTGAACTAGCGGGAGCGCATACGCAGTATTTT.

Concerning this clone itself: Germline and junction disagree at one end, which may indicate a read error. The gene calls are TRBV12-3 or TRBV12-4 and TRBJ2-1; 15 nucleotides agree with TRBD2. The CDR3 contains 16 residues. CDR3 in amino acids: CASSPSGTSGGNEPIF. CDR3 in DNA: TGTGCCAGCAGTCCCTCCGGGACTAGCGGGGGGAATGAGCCGATCTTC.

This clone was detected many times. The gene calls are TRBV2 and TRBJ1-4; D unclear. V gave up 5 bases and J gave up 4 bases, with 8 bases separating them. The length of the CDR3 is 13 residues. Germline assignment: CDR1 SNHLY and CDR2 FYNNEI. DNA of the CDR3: TGTGCCAGCAGTTCGGATCTTAATGAAAAACTGTTTTTT. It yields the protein CASSSDLNEKLFF.

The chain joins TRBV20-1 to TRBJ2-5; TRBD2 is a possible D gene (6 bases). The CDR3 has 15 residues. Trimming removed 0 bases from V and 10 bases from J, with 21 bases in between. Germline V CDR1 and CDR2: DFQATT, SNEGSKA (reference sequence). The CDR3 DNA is TGCAGTGCTAGAGATCTGAGGGAGGCGGCGGCGAGCCAGTACTTC. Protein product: CSARDLREAAASQYF.

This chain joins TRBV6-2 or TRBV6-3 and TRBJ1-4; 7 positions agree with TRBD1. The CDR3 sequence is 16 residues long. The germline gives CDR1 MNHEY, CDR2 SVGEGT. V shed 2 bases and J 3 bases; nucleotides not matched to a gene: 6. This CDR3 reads CASSYQVTGSNEKLFF. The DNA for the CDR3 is TGTGCCAGCAGTTACCAAGTGACAGGGTCTAATGAAAAACTGTTTTTT.

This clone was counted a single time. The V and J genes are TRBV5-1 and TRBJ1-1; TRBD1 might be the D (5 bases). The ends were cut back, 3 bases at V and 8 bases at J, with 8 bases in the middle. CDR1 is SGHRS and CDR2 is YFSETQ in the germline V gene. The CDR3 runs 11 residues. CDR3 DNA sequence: TGCGCCAGCAGCTCGGAGGGGGAAGCTTTCTTT. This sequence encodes CASSSEGEAFF.

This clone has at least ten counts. CDR3 DNA: TGTGCCAGCAGCCCCCCCCAGGATCAGGGAGGGGCCCAGTACTTC. Protein: CASSPPQDQGGAQYF. The J gene is TRBJ2-5, the V gene TRBV7-2, with 7 bases aligning to TRBD2. From germline, CDR1 is SGHTA and CDR2 FQGNSA. The CDR3 contains 15 residues. The J segment lost 9 bases and the V segment lost 5 bases, leaving 15 bases of the junction unmatched.

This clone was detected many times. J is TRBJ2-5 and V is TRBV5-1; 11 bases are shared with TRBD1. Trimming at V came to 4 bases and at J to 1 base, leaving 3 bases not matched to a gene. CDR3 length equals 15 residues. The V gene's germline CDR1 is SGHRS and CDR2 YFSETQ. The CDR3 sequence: CASSPGTGGQETQYF. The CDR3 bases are TGCGCCAGCAGCCCGGGGACAGGGGGCCAAGAGACCCAGTACTTC.

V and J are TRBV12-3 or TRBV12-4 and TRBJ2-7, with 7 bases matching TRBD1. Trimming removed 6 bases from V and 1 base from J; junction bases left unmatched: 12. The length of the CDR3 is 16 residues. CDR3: CASSLAWTGFSYEQYF. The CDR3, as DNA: TGTGCCAGCAGCCTCGCCTGGACAGGTTTTTCCTACGAGCAGTACTTC.

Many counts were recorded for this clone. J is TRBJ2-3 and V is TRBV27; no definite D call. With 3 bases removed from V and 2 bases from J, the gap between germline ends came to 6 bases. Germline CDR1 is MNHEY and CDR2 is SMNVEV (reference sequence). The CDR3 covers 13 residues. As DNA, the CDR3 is TGTGCCAGCAGTTTGACTCCCACAGATACGCAGTATTTT. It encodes CASSLTPTDTQYF.

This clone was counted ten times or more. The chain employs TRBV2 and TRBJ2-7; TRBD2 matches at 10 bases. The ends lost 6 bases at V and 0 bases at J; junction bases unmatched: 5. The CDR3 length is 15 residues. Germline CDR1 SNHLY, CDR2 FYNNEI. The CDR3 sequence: CASRVAGGYSYEQYF. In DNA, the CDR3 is TGTGCCAGCAGGGTAGCGGGAGGATACTCCTACGAGCAGTACTTC.

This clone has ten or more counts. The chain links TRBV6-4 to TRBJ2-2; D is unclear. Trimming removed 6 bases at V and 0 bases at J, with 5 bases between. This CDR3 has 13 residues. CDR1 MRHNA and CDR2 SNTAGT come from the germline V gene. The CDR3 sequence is CASSPANTGELFF. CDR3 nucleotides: TGTGCCAGCAGCCCGGCGAACACCGGGGAGCTGTTTTTT.

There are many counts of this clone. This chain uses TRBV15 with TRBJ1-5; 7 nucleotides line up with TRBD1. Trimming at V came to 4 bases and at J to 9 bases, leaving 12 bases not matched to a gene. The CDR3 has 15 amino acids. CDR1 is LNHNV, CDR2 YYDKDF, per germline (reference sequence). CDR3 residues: CATSKGGGGQRPQHF. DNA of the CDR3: TGTGCCACCAGCAAAGGGGGGGGGGGACAGCGGCCCCAGCATTTT.

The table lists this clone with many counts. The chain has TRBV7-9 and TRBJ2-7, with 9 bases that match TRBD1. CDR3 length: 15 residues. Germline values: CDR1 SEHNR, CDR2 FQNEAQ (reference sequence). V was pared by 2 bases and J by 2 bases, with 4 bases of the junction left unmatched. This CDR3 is CASSLPGQGPYEQYF. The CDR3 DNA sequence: TGTGCCAGCAGCTTACCGGGACAGGGCCCCTACGAGCAGTACTTC.

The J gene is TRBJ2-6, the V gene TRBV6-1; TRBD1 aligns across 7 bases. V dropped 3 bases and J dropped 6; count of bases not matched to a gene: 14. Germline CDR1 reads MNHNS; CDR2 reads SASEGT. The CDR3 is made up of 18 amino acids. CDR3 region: CASSDQGQYTSLANVLTF. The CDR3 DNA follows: TGTGCCAGCAGTGACCAGGGACAGTATACCTCTTTGGCCAACGTCCTGACTTTC.

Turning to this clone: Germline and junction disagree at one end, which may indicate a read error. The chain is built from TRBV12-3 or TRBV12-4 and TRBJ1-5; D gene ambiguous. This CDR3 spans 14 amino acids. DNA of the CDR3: TGTGCCTCACGGGGAGGTCATGGCAATCAGCCCCATCATTTT. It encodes CASRGGHGNQPHHF.

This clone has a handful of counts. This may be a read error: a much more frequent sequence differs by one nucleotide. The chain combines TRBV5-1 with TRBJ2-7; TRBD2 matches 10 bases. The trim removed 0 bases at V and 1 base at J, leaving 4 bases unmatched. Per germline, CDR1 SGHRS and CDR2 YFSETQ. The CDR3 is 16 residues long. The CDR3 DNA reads TGCGCCAGCAGCTTGGGGCCTAGCGGGAGATCCTACGAGCAGTACTTC. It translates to CASSLGPSGRSYEQYF.

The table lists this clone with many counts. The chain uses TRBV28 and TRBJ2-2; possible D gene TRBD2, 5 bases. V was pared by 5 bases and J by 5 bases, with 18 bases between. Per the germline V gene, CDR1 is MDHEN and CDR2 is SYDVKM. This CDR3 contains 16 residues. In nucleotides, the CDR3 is TGTGCCAGCAGTGCTACTCGTGCTTGGGAGACCGGGGAGCTGTTTTTT. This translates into CASSATRAWETGELFF. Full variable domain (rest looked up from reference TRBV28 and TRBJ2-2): DVKVTQSSRYLVKRTGEKVFLECVQDMDHENMFWYRQDPGLGLRLIYFSYDVKMKEKGDIPEGYSVSREKKERFSLILESASTNQTSMYLCASSATRAWETGELFFGEGSRLTVL.

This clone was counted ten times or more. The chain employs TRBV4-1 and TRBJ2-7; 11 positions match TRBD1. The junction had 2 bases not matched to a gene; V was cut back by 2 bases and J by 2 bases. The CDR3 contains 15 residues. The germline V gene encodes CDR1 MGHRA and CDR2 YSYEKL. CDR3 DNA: TGCGCCAGCAGCCAATGGACAGGGGGCGCCTACGAGCAGTACTTC. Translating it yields CASSQWTGGAYEQYF.